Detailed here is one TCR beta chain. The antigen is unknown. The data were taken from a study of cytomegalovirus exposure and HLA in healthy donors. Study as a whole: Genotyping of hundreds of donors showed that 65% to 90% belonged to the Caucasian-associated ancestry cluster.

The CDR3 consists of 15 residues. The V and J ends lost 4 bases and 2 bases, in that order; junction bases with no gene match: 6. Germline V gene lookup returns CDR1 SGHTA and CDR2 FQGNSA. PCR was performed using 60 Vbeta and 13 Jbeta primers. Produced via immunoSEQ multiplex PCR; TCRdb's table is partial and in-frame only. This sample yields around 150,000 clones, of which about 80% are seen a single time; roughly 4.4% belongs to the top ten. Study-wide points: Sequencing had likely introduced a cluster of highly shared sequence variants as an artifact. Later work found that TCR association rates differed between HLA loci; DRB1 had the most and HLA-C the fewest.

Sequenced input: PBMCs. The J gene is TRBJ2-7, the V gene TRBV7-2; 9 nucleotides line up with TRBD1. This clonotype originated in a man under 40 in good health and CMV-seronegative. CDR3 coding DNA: TGTGCCAGCAGCTCGGGACAGGGCTACCCCTACGAGCAGTACTTC. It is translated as CASSSGQGYPYEQYF.